This TCR beta chain was documented in a study of cytomegalovirus exposure and HLA in healthy donors. The study ran its PCR with 60 Vbeta and 13 Jbeta primers. Sequencing was performed with immunoSEQ multiplex PCR; in TCRdb, only in-frame clones are kept and a portion is missing. Of under 200,000 clones detected, nearly 80% appear once; the ten largest clones hold 11% to 15%. Germline V lookup: CDR1 MGHRA, CDR2 YSYEKL. V shed 3 bases, J shed 0 bases, and the junction held 4 bases outside the gene matches. The CDR3 loop spans 15 amino acids. The chain couples TRBV4-1 to TRBJ1-2, with TRBD1 matching 7 bases. This clonotype was sampled from a middle-aged man in good health and CMV-seropositive. The sample consisted of PBMCs. The CDR3 nucleotides are TGCGCCAGCAGCCACGCGGGACAGCCTAACTATGGCTACACCTTC. Translating it yields CASSHAGQPNYGYTF.